The rows below give T cell receptor beta chains drawn from one sample of a study of CD8+ T cells in alopecia areata. Clones were sequenced by immunoSEQ multiplex PCR, and TCRdb holds only the in-frame ones, with some missing. The data show several thousand clones, with under 95% seen just once and about 19% held by the top ten. The sample in question was skin, obtained at week 4, from a patient treated with tofacitinib. The receptors originated from a human donor with alopecia areata. Each CDR3 is given with its conserved first and last residue. D genes are given only for firm matches. Expanded clones get a size class; other rows say once, few or many, or leave the size out.

J: TRBJ2-2
V: TRBV18
D: TRBD1
size: .
CDR3: CASSPSRGRGGELFF
DNA: TGTGCCAGCTCACCATCCAGGGGGCGCGGCGGGGAGCTGTTTTTT

J: TRBJ1-2
V: TRBV15
D: .
size: .
CDR3: CATSRAGIFDYGYTF
DNA: TGTGCCACCAGCAGAGCAGGAATTTTTGACTATGGCTACACCTTC

J: TRBJ2-3
V: TRBV29-1
D: .
size: once
CDR3: CSVEWESTDTQYF
DNA: TGCAGCGTTGAATGGGAGAGCACAGATACGCAGTATTTT

J: TRBJ2-7
V: TRBV27
D: .
size: .
CDR3: CASSLVGKEQYF
DNA: TGTGCCAGCAGTTTAGTTGGTAAAGAGCAGTACTTC

J: TRBJ2-4
V: TRBV14
D: .
size: .
CDR3: CASSPYSSLDLAKNIQYF
DNA: TGTGCCAGCAGCCCCTATTCCAGTCTGGACCTAGCCAAAAACATTCAGTACTTC

J: TRBJ1-4
V: TRBV29-1
D: .
size: .
CDR3: CSVAPSGEKLFF
DNA: TGCAGCGTTGCCCCTTCTGGTGAAAAACTGTTTTTT

J: TRBJ2-7
V: TRBV13
D: .
size: .
CDR3: CASSFEWGAGYSYEQYF
DNA: TGTGCCAGCAGTTTTGAATGGGGGGCAGGTTACTCCTACGAGCAGTACTTC

J: TRBJ2-7
V: TRBV5-1
D: .
size: .
CDR3: CASSPTSYEQYF
DNA: TGCGCCAGCAGCCCGACTTCCTACGAGCAGTACTTC

J: TRBJ2-3
V: TRBV4-3
D: .
size: once
CDR3: CASSQDSRLSDFTDTQYF
DNA: TGCGCCAGCAGCCAAGATTCTCGGCTTTCTGATTTCACAGATACGCAGTATTTT

J: TRBJ2-3
V: TRBV4-3
D: TRBD2
size: .
CDR3: CASSQEPSGGTDTQYF
DNA: TGCGCCAGCAGCCAAGAGCCTAGCGGGGGGACAGATACGCAGTATTTT

J: TRBJ1-2
V: TRBV1
D: .
size: .
CDR3: CTSSQGPSGQRSGYTF
DNA: TGCACCAGCAGCCAAGGGCCTTCGGGACAACGGAGTGGCTACACCTTC

J: TRBJ1-1
V: TRBV6-6
D: .
size: .
CDR3: CATYSLGVIGTEAFF
DNA: TGTGCCACCTATTCGTTGGGGGTTATCGGCACTGAAGCTTTCTTT

J: TRBJ1-1
V: TRBV29-1
D: TRBD1
size: .
CDR3: CSVKDRYLAEAFF
DNA: TGCAGCGTTAAGGACAGGTACCTAGCTGAAGCTTTCTTT

J: TRBJ1-5
V: TRBV10-2
D: .
size: hyperexpanded
CDR3: CASSEAQGPQHF
DNA: TGCGCCAGCAGTGAGGCTCAGGGTCCCCAGCATTTT

J: TRBJ1-2
V: TRBV27
D: TRBD1
size: .
CDR3: CASSPQGTDANYGYTF
DNA: TGTGCCAGCAGTCCTCAAGGGACAGACGCTAACTATGGCTACACCTTC

J: TRBJ2-3
V: TRBV5-6
D: .
size: .
CDR3: CASSLDRDLNPTDTQYF
DNA: TGTGCCAGCAGCCTAGACCGGGACCTGAACCCCACAGATACGCAGTATTTT

J: TRBJ1-5
V: TRBV27
D: .
size: .
CDR3: CASSPHGIPSNQPQHF
DNA: TGTGCCAGCAGTCCACATGGGATCCCTAGCAATCAGCCCCAGCATTTT

J: TRBJ2-1
V: TRBV14
D: TRBD2
size: .
CDR3: CASSQELGLADNEQFF
DNA: TGTGCCAGCAGCCAAGAGTTAGGGCTAGCGGACAATGAGCAGTTCTTC

J: TRBJ2-6
V: TRBV7-2
D: .
size: .
CDR3: CASSPQGSGANVLTF
DNA: TGTGCCAGCAGCCCCCAGGGCTCTGGGGCCAACGTCCTGACTTTC

J: TRBJ2-1
V: TRBV7-3
D: .
size: .
CDR3: CASSLMGKTGRNYNEQFF
DNA: TGTGCCAGCAGCTTAATGGGAAAAACGGGGCGAAACTACAATGAGCAGTTCTTC

J: TRBJ1-5
V: TRBV5-6
D: .
size: .
CDR3: CASSYGLQGDQPQHF
DNA: TGTGCCAGCAGCTACGGGCTACAAGGGGATCAGCCCCAGCATTTT

J: TRBJ2-3
V: TRBV7-2
D: .
size: .
CDR3: CASSSWAQGRTQYF
DNA: TGTGCCAGCAGCAGTTGGGCCCAGGGGCGTACGCAGTATTTT

J: TRBJ2-3
V: TRBV2
D: .
size: .
CDR3: CASGGRPSTDTQYF
DNA: TGTGCCAGCGGGGGGCGGCCTAGCACAGATACGCAGTATTTT

J: TRBJ2-1
V: TRBV2
D: .
size: once
CDR3: CASSESLYSYNEQFF
DNA: TGTGCCAGCAGTGAAAGTCTCTACAGTTACAATGAGCAGTTCTTC

J: TRBJ1-4
V: TRBV6-5
D: TRBD1
size: .
CDR3: CATRTEGAEKLFF
DNA: TGTGCCACTAGGACAGAGGGGGCTGAAAAACTGTTTTTT

J: TRBJ2-7
V: TRBV7-2
D: .
size: .
CDR3: CASSSRGGFGYEQYF
DNA: TGTGCCAGCAGCTCAAGGGGGGGCTTCGGCTACGAGCAGTACTTC

J: TRBJ2-1
V: TRBV7-8
D: TRBD2
size: large
CDR3: CASSLDWGLAFNEQFF
DNA: TGTGCCAGCAGCTTGGACTGGGGACTAGCCTTCAATGAGCAGTTCTTC

J: TRBJ2-1
V: TRBV5-1
D: TRBD2
size: .
CDR3: CASSLDAGGGAGEQFF
DNA: TGCGCCAGCAGCTTGGACGCCGGCGGGGGGGCGGGTGAGCAGTTCTTC

J: TRBJ1-2
V: TRBV7-2
D: .
size: .
CDR3: CASSLGEGPNYGYTF
DNA: TGTGCCAGCAGCTTAGGCGAGGGGCCGAACTATGGCTACACCTTC

J: TRBJ1-1
V: TRBV5-1
D: .
size: once
CDR3: CASRKENTEAFF
DNA: TGCGCCAGCAGGAAAGAGAACACTGAAGCTTTCTTT

J: TRBJ2-3
V: TRBV5-6
D: TRBD2
size: .
CDR3: CASSWTSGDTQYF
DNA: TGTGCCAGCAGCTGGACTAGCGGGGATACGCAGTATTTT

J: TRBJ2-7
V: TRBV10-2
D: .
size: .
CDR3: CASSDDRDYYEQYF
DNA: TGCGCCAGCAGTGATGACAGGGACTACTACGAGCAGTACTTC

J: TRBJ1-1
V: TRBV19
D: TRBD1
size: .
CDR3: CASSHDRAQAFF
DNA: TGTGCCAGTAGCCACGACAGGGCTCAAGCTTTCTTT

J: TRBJ2-2
V: TRBV7-2
D: .
size: .
CDR3: CASSLVFRYDTGELFF
DNA: TGTGCCAGCAGCTTAGTATTCCGGTATGACACCGGGGAGCTGTTTTTT

J: TRBJ1-1
V: TRBV27
D: .
size: .
CDR3: CASSLRQSNTEAFF
DNA: TGTGCCAGCAGTTTACGGCAGAGTAACACTGAAGCTTTCTTT

J: TRBJ1-2
V: TRBV27
D: .
size: .
CDR3: CASSFFRGGGYTF
DNA: TGTGCCAGCAGTTTCTTCCGGGGGGGTGGCTACACCTTC

J: TRBJ2-5
V: TRBV6-1
D: .
size: .
CDR3: CASSEGGLTETQYF
DNA: TGTGCCAGCAGTGAAGGGGGGCTAACGGAGACCCAGTACTTC

J: TRBJ1-2
V: TRBV10-1
D: .
size: .
CDR3: CASIGLAYGYTF
DNA: TGCGCCAGCATCGGACTGGCGTATGGCTACACCTTC

J: TRBJ2-7
V: TRBV7-6
D: TRBD1
size: .
CDR3: CASSPTGTGGNYEQYF
DNA: TGTGCCAGCAGCCCGACGGGGACAGGGGGCAACTACGAGCAGTACTTC

J: TRBJ1-2
V: TRBV11-2
D: .
size: .
CDR3: CASSPAPGGGYTF
DNA: TGTGCCAGCAGCCCAGCCCCAGGTGGTGGCTACACCTTC

J: TRBJ2-5
V: TRBV5-1
D: TRBD1
size: .
CDR3: CASRQPGGVETQYF
DNA: TGCGCCAGCAGGCAACCAGGGGGCGTGGAGACCCAGTACTTC

J: TRBJ2-1
V: TRBV7-3
D: .
size: .
CDR3: CASSSLSGMSYNEQFF
DNA: TGTGCCAGCAGCTCTCTTAGCGGAATGTCCTACAATGAGCAGTTCTTC

J: TRBJ1-1
V: TRBV10-3
D: .
size: .
CDR3: CAIRLQMNTEAFF
DNA: TGTGCCATCAGATTACAGATGAACACTGAAGCTTTCTTT

J: TRBJ1-6
V: TRBV27
D: .
size: .
CDR3: CASSLPGGTLHF
DNA: TGTGCCAGCAGTTTACCGGGCGGGACCCTCCACTTT